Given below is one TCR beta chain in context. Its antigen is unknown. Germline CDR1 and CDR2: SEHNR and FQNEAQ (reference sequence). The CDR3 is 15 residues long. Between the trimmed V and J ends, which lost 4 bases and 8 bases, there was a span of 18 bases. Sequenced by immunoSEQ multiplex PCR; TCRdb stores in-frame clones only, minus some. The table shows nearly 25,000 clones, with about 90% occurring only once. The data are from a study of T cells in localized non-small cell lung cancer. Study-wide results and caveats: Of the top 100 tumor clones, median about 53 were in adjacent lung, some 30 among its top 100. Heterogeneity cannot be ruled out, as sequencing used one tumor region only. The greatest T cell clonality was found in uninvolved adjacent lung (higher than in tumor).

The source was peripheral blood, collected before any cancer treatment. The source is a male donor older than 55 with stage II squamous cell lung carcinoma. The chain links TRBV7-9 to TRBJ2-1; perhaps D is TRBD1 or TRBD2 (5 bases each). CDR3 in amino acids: CASSSRDLPGDEQFF. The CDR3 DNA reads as TGTGCCAGCAGCTCGAGGGACCTGCCTGGCGATGAGCAGTTCTTC. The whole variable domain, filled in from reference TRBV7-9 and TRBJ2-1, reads DTGVSQNPRHKITKRGQNVTFRCDPISEHNRLYWYRQTLGQGPEFLTYFQNEAQLEKSRLLSDRFSAERPKGSFSTLEIQRTEQGDSAMYLCASSSRDLPGDEQFFGPGTRLTVL.